One and the same sample provided the 17 T cell receptor beta chains below, sequenced in a study of T cell responses to AZD1222 COVID-19 vaccine. Generated by immunoSEQ multiplex PCR, the TCRdb table keeps only in-frame clones and is missing some. The data show 150,000 to 200,000 clones, approximately 92% seen once. Material: peripheral blood, obtained 28 days after the second dose of the MenACWY control vaccine. These receptors were obtained from an adult who received the MenACWY meningococcal vaccine as a control.

The chain carries TRBV2 and TRBJ2-3; a weak D match, TRBD2 (5 bases). This CDR3 region has 14 residues. Germline CDR1 SNHLY, CDR2 FYNNEI. Trimming shortened V by 6 bases and J by 3 bases, and 13 bases separated the two germline ends. Here the CDR3 DNA reads TGTGCCAGCAGAGAGGAGGATGGTACAGATACGCAGTATTTT. Its protein is CASREEDGTDTQYF.

This chain's CDR3 is CASSQNSAGNTEAFF. CDR3 nucleotides: TGTGCCAGCAGCCAAAACAGCGCCGGGAACACTGAAGCTTTCTTT. This chain connects TRBV3-1 (or the pseudogene TRBV3-2) to TRBJ1-1; D is uncertain. CDR3 size: 15 residues. Trimming stripped 2 bases from V and 1 base from J, with 11 bases between. CDR1 is LGHDT, CDR2 YNNKEL, per germline (reference sequence).

This sequence joins TRBV27 and TRBJ2-6, with D possibly TRBD1 on 5 matching bases. Trimming removed 2 bases from V and 4 bases from J, with 9 bases in between. The germline V gene encodes CDR1 MNHEY and CDR2 SMNVEV (reference sequence). This CDR3 is built from 15 residues. The CDR3 loop reads CASSLQGVGANVLTF. The CDR3 DNA sequence: TGTGCCAGCAGTTTACAAGGGGTCGGGGCCAACGTCCTGACTTTC.

The DNA of the CDR3 is TGTGCCTGGAGGGGTCCGTCCCCGAACACCGGGGAGCTGTTTTTT. It encodes CAWRGPSPNTGELFF. The chain carries TRBV30 and TRBJ2-2; D ambiguous. CDR3 length: 15 residues. V was clipped by 3 bases and J by 0 bases, with 11 bases between them. Germline loops: CDR1 GTSNPN, CDR2 SVGIG (reference sequence).

CDR3 sequence: CAISLSYEQYF. The CDR3 nucleotides are TGTGCCATCTCTCTCTCCTACGAGCAGTACTTC. The gene calls are TRBV2 and TRBJ2-7; D gene ambiguous. The CDR3 covers 11 residues. From germline, CDR1 is SNHLY and CDR2 FYNNEI. The V and J ends lost 10 bases and 0 bases respectively, with 7 bases between them.

The chain uses TRBV6-2 or TRBV6-3 and TRBJ2-7; no clear D gene. Trimming left V 4 bases short and J 2 bases short, with 12 bases between. This CDR3 is built from 14 residues. Looked up from germline, CDR1 is MNHEY and CDR2 is SVGEGT. The CDR3 is CASSSASIPYEQYF. DNA of the CDR3: TGTGCCAGCAGTTCGGCCAGCATTCCCTACGAGCAGTACTTC.

The V gene is TRBV28, the J gene TRBJ2-1; TRBD2 agrees at 10 bases. Germline values: CDR1 MDHEN, CDR2 SYDVKM. This CDR3 has 15 residues. V gave up 2 bases and J gave up 8 bases; unmatched junction bases: 6. In DNA, the CDR3 is TGTGCCAGCAGTTTAGCTAGCGGGAGTACCGATGAGCAGTTCTTC. Translation: CASSLASGSTDEQFF.

The chain has TRBV7-2 and TRBJ2-2, with TRBD2 matching 8 bases. V was pared by 2 bases and J by 7 bases, with 6 bases of the junction left unmatched. Germline V lookup: CDR1 SGHTA, CDR2 FQGNSA. CDR3 length: 15 amino acids. Written as DNA, the CDR3 is TGTGCCAGCAGCTTAAGGACTAGCAGTAACGGGGAGCTGTTTTTT. It translates to CASSLRTSSNGELFF.

The rearrangement links TRBV5-1 to TRBJ1-1; D is possibly TRBD1 (6 bases). Per the germline V gene, CDR1 is SGHRS and CDR2 is YFSETQ. CDR3 length: 12 amino acids. V lost 2 bases and J 8 bases, leaving 10 bases between the germline ends. DNA of the CDR3: TGCGCCAGCAGCTTCTGGGGGACAGAAGCTTTCTTT. Translation: CASSFWGTEAFF.

The chain uses TRBV2 and TRBJ2-5, with TRBD2 identical over 14 bases. J lost 11 bases, V lost 0 bases, and 8 bases had no gene match. The CDR3 sequence is 16 residues long. Germline V gives CDR1 SNHLY, CDR2 FYNNEI. The CDR3 DNA sequence: TGTGCCAGCAGTGAAGCAATCTGGACTAGCGGGAGGAGGCAGTACTTC. Translating it yields CASSEAIWTSGRRQYF. The variable domain in full, with the rest retrieved from reference TRBV2 and TRBJ2-5, is EPEVTQTPSHQVTQMGQEVILRCVPISNHLYFYWYRQILGQKVEFLVSFYNNEISEKSEIFDDQFSVERPDGSNFTLKIRSTKLEDSAMYFCASSEAIWTSGRRQYFGPGTRLLVL.

The chain recombines TRBV18 with TRBJ1-5; tentatively, D is TRBD1 (5 bases). This CDR3 is built from 15 residues. Trimming removed 0 bases at V and 1 base at J, with 7 bases between. Germline values: CDR1 KGHSH, CDR2 LQKENI. The CDR3 DNA is TGTGCCAGCTCACCACCGGGACGGAGCAATCAGCCCCAGCATTTT. Encoded protein: CASSPPGRSNQPQHF.

The CDR3 region has the DNA TGCAGCGCTGTAAGGAGAGCTAACTATGGCTACACCTTC. It specifies CSAVRRANYGYTF. The rearrangement joins TRBV29-1 to TRBJ1-2; D gene uncertain. The CDR3 covers 13 residues. Trimming took 7 bases from V and 0 from J, leaving 12 bases between them. Germline V gene sequence: CDR1 SQVTM, CDR2 ANQGSEA.

The chain has TRBV30 and TRBJ1-1; D is perhaps TRBD1 (6 bases). V lost 1 base and J 3 bases, leaving 9 bases between the germline ends. From germline, CDR1 is GTSNPN and CDR2 SVGIG (reference sequence). This CDR3 has 13 residues. The chain's CDR3 is CAWSGGADTEAFF. The CDR3 nucleotides read TGTGCCTGGAGTGGGGGGGCGGACACTGAAGCTTTCTTT.

This sequence joins TRBV2 and TRBJ1-4; D is possibly TRBD1 (6 bases). The CDR3 has 15 residues. Germline V gives CDR1 SNHLY, CDR2 FYNNEI. Deletions cut 3 bases from V and 6 bases from J, with 14 bases between. Written as DNA, the CDR3 is TGTGCCAGCAGTGACGCGGGGGGCCATTATGAAAAACTGTTTTTT. Translation gives CASSDAGGHYEKLFF. The full variable domain, its missing parts supplied by reference TRBV2 and TRBJ1-4, is EPEVTQTPSHQVTQMGQEVILRCVPISNHLYFYWYRQILGQKVEFLVSFYNNEISEKSEIFDDQFSVERPDGSNFTLKIRSTKLEDSAMYFCASSDAGGHYEKLFFGSGTQLSVL.

This chain links TRBV7-3 with TRBJ2-1; D remains ambiguous. This CDR3 comprises 16 residues. Germline values: CDR1 SGHTA, CDR2 FQGTGA. Trimming removed 1 base from V and 2 bases from J, with 12 bases in between. The CDR3: CASSLSNSPPYNEQFF. CDR3 DNA: TGTGCCAGCAGCTTAAGTAACAGCCCCCCCTACAATGAGCAGTTCTTC.

The V gene is TRBV4-2, the J gene TRBJ1-2, with a tentative D call TRBD1 (5 bases). Germline V gene lookup returns CDR1 LGHNA and CDR2 YNFKEQ. V was shortened by 1 base and J by 3 bases, with 6 bases between the two germline ends. This CDR3 spans 13 amino acids. CDR3 loop: CASSQGGYYGYTF. The CDR3 DNA reads TGTGCCAGCAGCCAAGGGGGCTACTATGGCTACACCTTC.

The genes are TRBV4-1 and TRBJ2-5; 9 nucleotides line up with TRBD2. Germline V CDR1 and CDR2: MGHRA, YSYEKL. V dropped 0 bases and J dropped 4; count of bases not matched to a gene: 6. CDR3 size: 16 residues. CDR3 bases: TGCGCCAGCAGCCAAGATATAATAGCGGGAGCAGAGACCCAGTACTTC. Residues: CASSQDIIAGAETQYF.